This TCR beta chain was identified during a study of siplizumab effects on memory and regulatory T cells. Measured with immunoSEQ multiplex PCR; TCRdb has only the in-frame clones, and not every one. This table has tens of thousands of clones, about 90% appearing once. On this clone: The antigen remains unidentified.

Points from the study as a whole: Proliferating clones, CD4+ or CD8+, lacked an assignable naive or memory phenotype in roughly 80-97% of cases. Alloreactive sequences tracing back to unstimulated CD4+ memory cells were significantly reduced by siplizumab. No more than a minor fraction of alloreactive clones could be traced back to unstimulated subsets.

The CDR3 runs to 11 residues. The V end was cut by 8 bases, the J end by 2 bases, with 4 bases between. The V gene's germline CDR1 is MDHEN and CDR2 SYDVKM. The receptor was derived from a human donor in good health. The chain employs TRBV28 and TRBJ2-1; D is ambiguous. The specimen sequenced was CD8+ T cells sorted from blood. CDR3 region: CASGTYNEQFF. In DNA, the CDR3 is TGTGCCAGCGGAACCTACAATGAGCAGTTCTTC. Complete variable domain (other parts from reference TRBV28 and TRBJ2-1): DVKVTQSSRYLVKRTGEKVFLECVQDMDHENMFWYRQDPGLGLRLIYFSYDVKMKEKGDIPEGYSVSREKKERFSLILESASTNQTSMYLCASGTYNEQFFGPGTRLTVL.